The rows below give T cell receptor beta chains drawn from one sample of a study of T-cell memory formation after mild COVID-19. TCRdb redid the calling of the 5' RACE reads with MiXCR, one entry per CDR3 protein. The table has more than 350,000 distinct CDR3 sequences, 20% to 25% seen once. Input material: PBMCs or a T cell subset sorted from them (not recorded which). All receptors derive from an adult woman who had mild COVID-19 (a few samples of this study predate the infection). Cell type and time point are not known. CDR3s include the opening cysteine and the closing phenylalanine or tryptophan. Each record gives: J gene, clone size, V gene, D gene, CDR3 protein, CDR3 DNA. D genes are given only for firm matches. Size values are once, few and many counts, or a class for expanded clones, and some rows have none.

TRBJ2-3,.,TRBV14,.,CASSQIQGSTDTQYF,TGTGCCAGCAGTCAGATACAGGGCAGCACAGATACGCAGTATTTT
TRBJ2-4,.,TRBV3-1,TRBD1,CASSQDWQGAIQYF,TGTGCCAGCAGCCAAGATTGGCAGGGGGCCATTCAGTACTTC
TRBJ2-6,.,TRBV7-2,.,CASSLVGSGANVLTF,TGTGCCAGCAGCTTAGTGGGGTCTGGGGCCAACGTCCTGACTTTC
TRBJ2-1,few,TRBV11-2,.,CASSLDKGLANEQFF,TGTGCCAGCAGCTTAGATAAGGGGCTGGCCAATGAGCAGTTCTTC
TRBJ1-1,few,TRBV20-1,.,CSARPRNTEAFF,TGCAGTGCCCGACCTCGGAACACTGAAGCTTTCTTT
TRBJ2-1,few,TRBV4-3,.,CASSQEWESRNEQFF,TGCGCCAGCAGCCAAGAGTGGGAGTCGCGCAATGAGCAGTTCTTC
TRBJ1-1,.,TRBV30,.,CAWSTGVDTEAFF,TGTGCCTGGAGTACTGGGGTGGACACTGAAGCTTTCTTT
TRBJ2-5,many,TRBV4-2,TRBD2,CASSQEVAGGPETQYF,TGTGCCAGCAGCCAAGAAGTAGCGGGAGGGCCGGAGACCCAGTACTTC
TRBJ2-1,once,TRBV7-2,.,CASSGGQTDHYNEQFF,TGTGCCAGCAGCGGAGGACAGACCGACCACTACAATGAGCAGTTCTTC
TRBJ2-7,.,TRBV24-1,TRBD1,CATSPGQGNEQYF,TGTGCCACCAGTCCGGGACAGGGGAACGAGCAGTACTTC
TRBJ2-7,few,TRBV2,.,CASSGAPGGAEQYF,TGTGCCAGCAGTGGAGCCCCCGGGGGAGCCGAGCAGTACTTC
TRBJ1-1,few,TRBV12-3/TRBV12-4,.,CASSSSIGQPGIPEAFF,TGTGCCAGCAGTTCATCTATCGGACAACCTGGGATACCTGAAGCTTTCTTT
TRBJ2-2,few,TRBV6-2/TRBV6-3,TRBD1,CASRSGTGGTGELFF,TGTGCCAGCAGATCCGGGACAGGGGGCACCGGGGAGCTGTTTTTT
TRBJ1-5,few,TRBV20-1,.,CSASPTGRLFDQPQHF,TGCAGTGCTAGCCCCACGGGCCGTCTATTCGATCAGCCCCAGCATTTT
TRBJ2-3,.,TRBV7-9,TRBD1,CASSYPGTGNTDTQYF,TGTGCCAGCAGCTACCCCGGGACAGGGAACACAGATACGCAGTATTTT
TRBJ1-2,.,TRBV7-2,.,CASTIAGGPPYGYTF,TGTGCCAGCACCATAGCCGGGGGCCCCCCGTATGGCTACACCTTC
TRBJ2-3,few,TRBV7-2,TRBD2,CASSVPSGRARVTDTQYF,TGTGCCAGCAGCGTCCCTAGCGGGAGGGCCCGGGTTACAGATACGCAGTATTTT
TRBJ1-2,.,TRBV29-1,.,CSVSGTGYGYTF,TGCAGCGTTTCCGGGACGGGCTATGGCTACACCTTC
TRBJ1-1,few,TRBV5-1,TRBD1,CASSLGQGSNTEAFF,TGCGCCAGCAGCTTGGGACAGGGATCCAACACTGAAGCTTTCTTT
TRBJ2-2,.,TRBV6-6,TRBD1,CASSQPGQGLTGELFF,TGTGCCAGCAGTCAACCGGGACAGGGTTTAACCGGGGAGCTGTTTTTT
TRBJ2-5,few,TRBV6-5,.,CASSSRSSQYF,TGTGCCAGCTCCTCTCGTTCATCCCAGTACTTC
TRBJ1-5,few,TRBV20-1,.,CSARRKHTGGNQPQHF,TGCAGTGCTAGACGGAAGCATACGGGGGGCAATCAGCCCCAGCATTTT
TRBJ2-7,few,TRBV19,.,CASSIGREREQYF,TGTGCCAGTAGTATAGGAAGGGAACGGGAGCAGTACTTC
TRBJ2-7,.,TRBV29-1,.,CSVSRNYEQYF,TGCAGCGTCTCAAGAAACTACGAGCAGTACTTC
TRBJ2-7,once,TRBV12-3/TRBV12-4,TRBD2,CASSSGTILGNYEQYF,TGTGCCAGCAGCTCCGGGACTATCCTGGGGAACTACGAGCAGTACTTC
TRBJ2-1,few,TRBV18,.,CASSRDSDFYNEQFF,TGTGCCAGCTCAAGGGACTCCGATTTCTACAATGAGCAGTTCTTC
TRBJ2-6,.,TRBV7-9,.,CASSLAGVGANVLTF,TGTGCCAGCAGCTTAGCGGGGGTTGGGGCCAACGTCCTGACTTTC
TRBJ1-1,few,TRBV18,.,CASSRLGPNTEAFF,TGTGCCAGCTCACGACTGGGACCTAACACTGAAGCTTTCTTT
TRBJ1-6,few,TRBV12-3/TRBV12-4,TRBD1,CASSLRDRGNSPLHF,TGTGCCAGCAGTTTAAGGGACAGGGGGAATTCACCCCTCCACTTT
TRBJ2-7,.,TRBV20-1,.,CSAWSRGATYEQYF,TGCAGTGCCTGGTCAAGGGGGGCAACCTACGAGCAGTACTTC
TRBJ2-1,many,TRBV7-9,.,CASSFGAHPYNEQFF,TGTGCCAGCAGCTTCGGGGCGCACCCCTACAATGAGCAGTTCTTC
TRBJ2-5,.,TRBV24-1,TRBD1,CATSDPSTGGGETQYF,TGTGCCACCAGTGACCCTTCGACAGGGGGGGGAGAGACCCAGTACTTC
TRBJ2-7,.,TRBV7-9,.,CASSLLPHGWLYEQYF,TGTGCCAGCAGCCTCCTACCCCACGGATGGTTGTACGAGCAGTACTTC
TRBJ1-2,.,TRBV19,.,CASSMRGSEYGYTF,TGTGCCAGTAGTATGAGGGGGTCGGAATATGGCTACACCTTC
TRBJ2-3,many,TRBV24-1,.,CATSAVGGTQYF,TGTGCCACCAGTGCAGTCGGTGGTACGCAGTATTTT
TRBJ1-2,many,TRBV24-1,.,CATSDRRQASNYGYTF,TGTGCCACCAGTGACCGACGACAGGCGTCTAACTATGGCTACACCTTC
TRBJ2-5,few,TRBV12-3/TRBV12-4,.,CASSLVPWEETQYF,TGTGCCAGCAGTTTAGTCCCCTGGGAGGAGACCCAGTACTTC
TRBJ2-5,.,TRBV7-9,.,CASSFPTTGFQETQYF,TGTGCCAGCAGCTTTCCTACAACAGGCTTCCAAGAGACCCAGTACTTC
TRBJ2-1,.,TRBV20-1,.,CSARKGTRPYNEQFF,TGCAGTGCTAGAAAAGGCACTAGGCCCTACAATGAGCAGTTCTTC
TRBJ2-1,few,TRBV28,TRBD2,CASSTVRLAGGSSYNEQFF,TGTGCCAGCAGCACCGTTAGACTAGCGGGGGGAAGCTCCTACAATGAGCAGTTCTTC
TRBJ2-3,.,TRBV5-5,.,CASSLVVAGVASDTQYF,TGTGCCAGCAGCTTGGTAGTGGCAGGGGTCGCCTCGGATACGCAGTATTTT
TRBJ2-5,.,TRBV4-1,.,CASSLGQTQYF,TGCGCCAGCAGCCTTGGTCAGACCCAGTACTTC
TRBJ2-7,.,TRBV11-2,.,CASSPPWRSYEQYF,TGTGCCAGCAGCCCACCCTGGAGATCCTACGAGCAGTACTTC
TRBJ2-1,few,TRBV5-5,TRBD2,CASAGTSGYNEQFF,TGTGCCAGCGCCGGGACTAGCGGGTACAATGAGCAGTTCTTC
TRBJ1-2,few,TRBV7-9,.,CASSSSRVLYGYTF,TGTGCCAGCAGCTCCTCCAGGGTACTCTATGGCTACACCTTC
TRBJ2-5,few,TRBV20-1,TRBD2,CSASTGLVGETQYF,TGCAGTGCTAGTACGGGACTAGTAGGAGAGACCCAGTACTTC
TRBJ2-5,.,TRBV4-2,.,CASSQIRGETQYF,TGTGCCAGCAGCCAAATTAGAGGAGAGACCCAGTACTTC
TRBJ2-5,.,TRBV15,.,CATSKRDPRETQYF,TGTGCCACCAGCAAACGGGACCCTCGGGAGACCCAGTACTTC
TRBJ2-7,few,TRBV12-3/TRBV12-4,.,CASTLGGSYEQYF,TGTGCCAGCACCTTGGGTGGATCCTACGAGCAGTACTTC
TRBJ1-1,.,TRBV19,TRBD1,CASSAWTGGTEAFF,TGTGCCAGTAGTGCTTGGACAGGGGGCACTGAAGCTTTCTTT
TRBJ1-5,.,TRBV6-6,TRBD1,CASSYSPDRVRSQPQHF,TGTGCCAGCAGTTACTCGCCTGACAGGGTGAGGAGTCAGCCCCAGCATTTT
TRBJ2-1,.,TRBV13,.,CASSSDGGEQFF,TGTGCCAGCAGCTCTGACGGCGGTGAGCAGTTCTTC
TRBJ2-3,few,TRBV12-3/TRBV12-4,.,CASSLTAAGDTQYF,TGTGCCAGCAGTTTAACGGCAGCAGGAGATACGCAGTATTTT
TRBJ2-2,few,TRBV4-1,.,CASSQESRGTGELFF,TGCGCCAGCAGCCAAGAATCTAGGGGGACCGGGGAGCTGTTTTTT